The clone carrying this T cell receptor beta chain was counted between two and nine times. These data come from a study of blood T cell repertoires in COVID-19. Study context: Acute and convalescent COVID-19 specimens originated in the United States, Italy and Spain. PBMCs, B-cell-depleted T cells, or T cells provided the cDNA or gDNA that made up the material.

The germline CDR1 and CDR2 sequences are SGHRS and YFSETQ. Trimming removed 4 bases from V and 7 bases from J; junction bases left unmatched: 6. The CDR3 runs to 14 residues. Profiled with immunoSEQ multiplex PCR; TCRdb holds only in-frame clones, not every one. The data contain about 150,000 clones, about 80% of them singletons. Sequences were obtained from peripheral blood. The sequence was obtained from a woman aged 55-69 years with acute or convalescent COVID-19. This chain uses TRBV5-1 with TRBJ1-2, with TRBD1 matching over 11 bases. In nucleotides, the CDR3 is TGCGCCAGCAGCATCGGGACAGGGGGAAGTGGCTACACCTTC. Translating it yields CASSIGTGGSGYTF.